The 21 T cell receptor beta chains given below trace back to one sample, sequenced in a study of blood T cells in healthy people across ages. Sample-barcoded 5' priming and a J-beta primer mix drove a second PCR of about 7 to 12 cycles. TCRdb re-analysed the 5' RACE reads in MiXCR, keeping a single row per CDR3 protein. The sample yields 500,000 to 700,000 distinct CDR3 sequences, about 28% seen once. Sequences were obtained from blood. The source of these receptors is a woman aged 80 or over in good health.

There are many counts of this clonotype. The rearrangement uses TRBV20-1 and TRBJ1-2, with D hard to call. The CDR3 is 14 amino acids. Germline V gives CDR1 DFQATT, CDR2 SNEGSKA (reference sequence). Written as DNA, the CDR3 is TGCACCCCCTTCCCGGTACAAGGTGGCTATGGCTACACCTTC. Translation gives CTPFPVQGGYGYTF.

As to this clonotype: A single base separates this from a much larger clone, so it may be a read error. This chain uses TRBV20-1 with TRBJ2-5, with TRBD1 identical over 7 bases. The germline V gene encodes CDR1 DFQATT and CDR2 SNEGSKA (reference sequence). Losses at the gene ends were 5 bases for V and 11 bases for J; bases not matched to a gene: 17. This CDR3 spans 14 amino acids. CDR3 protein: CSAPVPQGWRKQYF. In nucleotides, the CDR3 is TGCAGTGCTCCGGTCCCACAGGGGTGGCGCAAGCAGTACTTC.

Concerning this clonotype: A much larger clone is a single base away; this may be a read error. The chain recombines TRBV5-1 with TRBJ2-7; D perhaps matches TRBD2 (6 bases). Trimming stripped 4 bases from V and 7 bases from J, with 21 bases between. This CDR3 contains 15 residues. CDR1 and CDR2 from the germline V gene are SGHRS and YFSETQ. The CDR3 DNA sequence: TGCGCCAGCAGCCCCACGGGACTTAACTACAATGAGCAGTACTTC. It codes for CASSPTGLNYNEQYF.

This clonotype was found a few times. CDR3 region: CSVEETGSEAFF. CDR3 DNA: TGCAGCGTTGAAGAGACGGGCAGTGAAGCTTTCTTT. The chain has TRBV29-1 and TRBJ1-1; D call uncertain. The CDR3 loop spans 12 amino acids. V was shortened by 0 bases and J by 7 bases, with 9 bases between the two germline ends. The germline CDR1 and CDR2 sequences are SQVTM and ANQGSEA.

This clonotype has at least ten counts. The V gene is TRBV20-1, the J gene TRBJ2-5; 12 nucleotides line up with TRBD1. Trimming took 0 bases from V and 7 from J; bases not matched to a gene: 6. Germline CDR1 reads DFQATT; CDR2 reads SNEGSKA (reference sequence). This CDR3 has 15 amino acids. The CDR3 is CSARDPGTGGLTQYF. In DNA, the CDR3 is TGCAGTGCTAGAGATCCCGGGACAGGGGGCCTGACCCAGTACTTC.

The table lists this clonotype with a few counts. The rearrangement links TRBV7-3 to TRBJ2-2, with D unclear. Germline lookup yields CDR1 SGHTA and CDR2 FQGTGA. The CDR3 has 15 residues. The ends were cut back, 5 bases at V and 0 bases at J, with 10 bases in the middle. The CDR3: CASSLGSSNTGELFF. CDR3 nucleotide sequence: TGTGCCAGCAGCCTTGGATCATCGAACACCGGGGAGCTGTTTTTT.

The chain employs TRBV7-9 and TRBJ1-6; possibly TRBD1 for D (5 bases). CDR1 SEHNR and CDR2 FQNEAQ come from the germline V gene (reference sequence). The CDR3 sequence is 15 residues long. With 5 bases removed from V and 7 bases from J, the gap between germline ends came to 15 bases. The chain's CDR3 is CASSKRDGINSPLHF. DNA of the CDR3: TGTGCCAGCAGCAAGCGGGACGGGATCAATTCACCCCTCCACTTT.

This clonotype was seen many times. V and J are TRBV20-1 and TRBJ2-7; 8 positions agree with TRBD1. Losses at the gene ends were 0 bases for V and 2 bases for J; bases not matched to a gene: 6. The germline V gene has CDR1 DFQATT and CDR2 SNEGSKA (reference sequence). CDR3 size: 15 residues. The CDR3, as DNA: TGCAGTGCTAGAGATAGGGCAGGGGGCCCCTACGAGCAGTACTTC. The encoded protein is CSARDRAGGPYEQYF.

This chain's CDR3 is CASSYPETSGDTGELFF. The DNA of the CDR3 is TGTGCCAGCAGTTACCCGGAGACTAGCGGGGATACCGGGGAGCTGTTTTTT. V usage is TRBV6-2 or TRBV6-3 and J usage is TRBJ2-2, with 11 bases matching TRBD2. V shed 2 bases, J shed 5 bases, and the junction held 7 bases outside the gene matches. The CDR3 is 17 residues long. Germline CDR1 reads MNHEY; CDR2 reads SVGEGT.

The V call is TRBV20-1, the J call TRBJ2-7; D is unresolved. CDR3 length: 13 amino acids. The V end was cut by 5 bases, the J end by 0 bases, with 11 bases between. Germline values: CDR1 DFQATT, CDR2 SNEGSKA (reference sequence). Written as DNA, the CDR3 is TGCAGTGCTGCGCGAACGGGCTCCTACGAGCAGTACTTC. Translating gives CSAARTGSYEQYF.

Turning to this clonotype: This may arise from a read error, as a much more abundant clone is one base away. The gene calls are TRBV20-1 and TRBJ1-6; 9 nucleotides align to TRBD1. Per germline, CDR1 DFQATT and CDR2 SNEGSKA (reference sequence). The CDR3 sequence is 15 residues long. J lost 8 bases, V lost 5 bases, and 10 bases had no gene match. In DNA form, the CDR3 reads TGCAGTGCTGGGGATCAAACAGGGGGCCATTCACCCCTCCACTTT. It yields the protein CSAGDQTGGHSPLHF.

On this clonotype: At one of its ends the junction is not consistent with the germline gene, which may arise from a read error. The gene calls are TRBV27 and TRBJ2-1, with a possible D match to TRBD2 (6 bases). Germline assignment: CDR1 MNHEY and CDR2 SMNVEV (reference sequence). The CDR3 covers 14 residues. The CDR3 sequence is CASSLLIADNEQFF. The CDR3 bases are TGTGCCAGCAGCTTGTTAATAGCGGACAACGAGCAGTTCTTC.

The chain employs TRBV7-2 and TRBJ2-4; 11 nucleotides align to TRBD1. The CDR3 extends over 19 amino acids. Germline V gene sequence: CDR1 SGHTA, CDR2 FQGNSA. The V and J ends lost 0 bases and 2 bases, in that order; junction bases with no gene match: 9. CDR3 DNA sequence: TGTACCAGCAGCTTAGCGGGGGGGACAGGGGGTTTTTCCAAAAACATTCAGTACTTC. This gives the protein CTSSLAGGTGGFSKNIQYF.

This clonotype occurred a few times. The rearrangement links TRBV5-5 to TRBJ1-1, with 7 positions matching TRBD1. Per the germline V gene, CDR1 is SGHKS and CDR2 is YYEKEE (reference sequence). The J segment lost 1 base and the V segment lost 2 bases, leaving 5 bases of the junction unmatched. CDR3 length equals 15 residues. This chain's CDR3 is CASSFTGVKNTEAFF. DNA of the CDR3: TGTGCCAGCAGCTTTACAGGGGTTAAGAACACTGAAGCTTTCTTT.

This clonotype was detected once. This clone may be a read error of a much larger clone one base away. V usage is TRBV20-1 and J usage is TRBJ1-5, with D tentatively TRBD1 (6 bases). The DNA end is more similar to TRBJ2-3, so the J call may be wrong. CDR1 DFQATT and CDR2 SNEGSKA come from the germline V gene (reference sequence). The length of the CDR3 is 13 residues. CDR3 loop: CSARRGSNQPQYF. The DNA for the CDR3 is TGCAGTGCTAGAAGGGGGAGCAATCAGCCCCAGTATTTT.

A remark on this clonotype: A much larger clone differs from this one at a single base, so this may be a read error. The CDR3 DNA is TGTGCCAGTCAAACGGCGGGACAGGGGAGCTACGAGCAGTACTTC. Translation gives CASQTAGQGSYEQYF. The chain employs TRBV6-1 and TRBJ2-7; 10 bases match TRBD1. Losses at the gene ends were 9 bases for V and 3 bases for J; bases not matched to a gene: 11. Germline V gives CDR1 MNHNS, CDR2 SASEGT. This CDR3 is built from 15 residues.

This clonotype was seen repeatedly, ten times or more. The rearrangement joins TRBV27 to TRBJ2-1, with 7 bases fitting TRBD2. The V and J ends lost 4 bases and 5 bases, in that order; junction bases with no gene match: 2. The CDR3 has 13 residues. Per the germline V gene, CDR1 is MNHEY and CDR2 is SMNVEV (reference sequence). The CDR3 region is CASSWGGNNEQFF. CDR3 coding DNA: TGTGCCAGCAGTTGGGGAGGGAACAATGAGCAGTTCTTC.

The chain joins TRBV20-1 to TRBJ2-4; TRBD2 matches at 9 bases. The length of the CDR3 is 14 residues. V was clipped by 4 bases and J by 8 bases; unmatched bases: 9. Germline-derived CDR1 and CDR2 are DFQATT and SNEGSKA (reference sequence). CDR3: CSAMEPGTSYIQYF. The CDR3 bases are TGCAGTGCTATGGAACCCGGGACTAGCTACATTCAGTACTTC.

This clonotype has ten or more counts. This rearrangement joins TRBV20-1 to TRBJ2-7; D is unclear. Germline CDR1 and CDR2: DFQATT and SNEGSKA (reference sequence). CDR3 size: 12 residues. Trimming removed 3 bases from V and 4 bases from J, with 10 bases in between. The CDR3 DNA follows: TGCAGTGCTAGCAGTCAGGTTTACGAGCAGTACTTC. It encodes CSASSQVYEQYF.

Remarks on this clonotype: A read error is possible here, since a much larger clone lies one base away. The CDR3 coding sequence is TGTACCAGCGGGTACCTTGGTACTTACGAGCAGTACTTC. It codes for CTSGYLGTYEQYF. This chain uses TRBV6-1 with TRBJ2-5; perhaps TRBD2 as D (6 bases). The J call may be mistaken, given a closer DNA end match to TRBJ2-7. CDR1 and CDR2 (germline): MNHNS, SASEGT. This CDR3 is built from 13 residues.

The V and J genes are TRBV20-1 and TRBJ2-1, with 7 bases aligning to TRBD2. Germline V gives CDR1 DFQATT, CDR2 SNEGSKA (reference sequence). This CDR3 has 14 residues. V lost 5 bases, J lost 6 bases, and 10 bases stayed unmatched. CDR3 bases: TGCAGTGCTCATGGGCTAGCGGATATCAATGAGCAGTTCTTC. This encodes CSAHGLADINEQFF.